This entry lists 3 T cell receptor beta chains sequenced from one sample in a study of identical twins. TCRdb ran MiXCR on the 5' RACE reads and lists one entry per CDR3 protein. The data hold approximately 250,000 distinct CDR3 sequences, with approximately 5.9% observed a single time. These data also formed part of another study, on T cells expressing NK-cell markers.

What was sequenced was CD8+ T cells sorted from blood. The receptors were gathered from a woman aged 18-29 years in good health.

This clonotype was counted ten times or more. The chain carries TRBV7-8 and TRBJ2-7; no clear D gene. Trimming cost V 2 bases and J 2 bases, with 10 bases left between them. This CDR3 is built from 14 residues. Germline CDR1 and CDR2: SGHVS and FQNEAQ. The DNA of the CDR3 is TGTGCCAGCAGCTTACCTGTCAGTCCCTACGAGCAGTACTTC. It specifies CASSLPVSPYEQYF.

This clonotype has just a few counts. The rearrangement links TRBV6-5 to TRBJ2-7, with 8 bases lining up with TRBD2. The germline V gene has CDR1 MNHEY and CDR2 SVGAGI. Trimming took 0 bases from V and 5 from J; bases not matched to a gene: 6. The CDR3 consists of 15 residues. The CDR3 bases are TGTGCCAGCAGTTACTCGGCGGGGGGCGGCGACGAGCAGTACTTC. It yields the protein CASSYSAGGGDEQYF.

This clonotype was observed many times. The CDR3 nucleotides read TGTGCCAGCAGCATCGGGACAGGAGTTTCTAGCACAGATACGCAGTATTTT. The encoded protein is CASSIGTGVSSTDTQYF. The rearrangement links TRBV5-8 to TRBJ2-3; TRBD1 aligns across 8 bases. The germline gives CDR1 SGHTS, CDR2 YDEGEE. V was pared by 4 bases and J by 0 bases, with 10 bases of the junction left unmatched. This CDR3 is built from 17 residues.